This is a list of T cell receptor beta chains from one sample in a study of cytomegalovirus exposure and HLA in healthy donors. Using immunoSEQ multiplex PCR, the repertoire was profiled, and TCRdb retains in-frame clones only, with some absent. The sample consists of some 120,000 clones, 80% of them appearing once. The sample was PBMCs. These receptors were obtained from a man aged 45 to 65 in good health and CMV-seronegative. CDR3s include the opening cysteine and the closing phenylalanine or tryptophan. D genes are given only for firm matches. Size is omitted from some rows. Given values are once, few, many or a class for expanded clones.

clone size: few; J gene: TRBJ2-7; V gene: TRBV5-1; CDR3 length: 15; D gene: TRBD2; CDR3 protein: CASSLEGGGAKEQYF; CDR3 DNA: TGCGCCAGCAGCTTGGAGGGCGGGGGGGCCAAAGAGCAGTACTTC
clone size: -; J gene: TRBJ2-3; V gene: TRBV5-1; CDR3 length: 19; D gene: TRBD2; CDR3 protein: CASSIPIAGRASSTDTQYF; CDR3 DNA: TGCGCCAGCAGCATCCCGATAGCGGGGAGGGCCTCTAGCACAGATACGCAGTATTTT
clone size: -; J gene: TRBJ1-2; V gene: TRBV28; CDR3 length: 12; D gene: TRBD1; CDR3 protein: CASRTGGCGYTF; CDR3 DNA: TGTGCCAGCAGGACAGGGGGCTGTGGCTACACCTTC
clone size: few; J gene: TRBJ1-1; V gene: TRBV7-8; CDR3 length: 15; D gene: -; CDR3 protein: CASSLSRHGGAEAFF; CDR3 DNA: TGTGCCAGCAGCTTATCCAGACACGGAGGGGCTGAAGCTTTCTTT
clone size: -; J gene: TRBJ2-5; V gene: TRBV9; CDR3 length: 15; D gene: TRBD2; CDR3 protein: CASSVEGLAQETQYF; CDR3 DNA: TGTGCCAGCAGCGTAGAGGGACTAGCGCAAGAGACCCAGTACTTC
clone size: -; J gene: TRBJ1-4; V gene: TRBV21-1; CDR3 length: 15; D gene: -; CDR3 protein: CASTSLRGQTEKLFF; CDR3 DNA: TGTGCCAGCACCTCCCTCAGGGGACAAACTGAAAAACTGTTTTTT
clone size: few; J gene: TRBJ2-7; V gene: TRBV28; CDR3 length: 14; D gene: -; CDR3 protein: CASSPVTVSYEQYF; CDR3 DNA: TGTGCCAGCAGCCCCGTCACGGTCTCCTACGAGCAGTACTTC
clone size: -; J gene: TRBJ2-1; V gene: TRBV29-1; CDR3 length: 16; D gene: TRBD2; CDR3 protein: CSVEDPASGALNEQFF; CDR3 DNA: TGCAGCGTTGAAGATCCGGCTAGCGGGGCCCTCAATGAGCAGTTCTTC
clone size: -; J gene: TRBJ1-4; V gene: TRBV5-5; CDR3 length: 15; D gene: -; CDR3 protein: CASSLGGVGNEKLFF; CDR3 DNA: TGTGCCAGCAGCTTGGGCGGGGTAGGGAATGAAAAACTGTTTTTT
clone size: -; J gene: TRBJ2-2; V gene: TRBV6-5; CDR3 length: 15; D gene: -; CDR3 protein: CASSNDRSYTGELFF; CDR3 DNA: TGTGCCAGCAGTAACGACAGGAGCTACACCGGGGAGCTGTTTTTT
clone size: -; J gene: TRBJ2-1; V gene: TRBV7-9; CDR3 length: 13; D gene: TRBD2; CDR3 protein: CASSLGGRDEQFF; CDR3 DNA: TGTGCCAGCAGCTTAGGAGGGAGGGATGAGCAGTTCTTC
clone size: -; J gene: TRBJ1-5; V gene: TRBV4-2; CDR3 length: 17; D gene: TRBD1; CDR3 protein: CASSQLDRAMSNQPQHF; CDR3 DNA: TGTGCCAGCAGCCAACTAGACAGGGCCATGAGCAATCAGCCCCAGCATTTT
clone size: -; J gene: TRBJ1-2; V gene: TRBV7-2; CDR3 length: 15; D gene: TRBD1; CDR3 protein: CASSDGVGTGGGYTF; CDR3 DNA: TGTGCCAGCAGCGATGGAGTAGGGACAGGAGGCGGCTACACCTTC
clone size: few; J gene: TRBJ2-7; V gene: TRBV15; CDR3 length: 17; D gene: TRBD2; CDR3 protein: CATSRGAPGLAGGEQYF; CDR3 DNA: TGTGCCACCAGCAGGGGTGCTCCGGGACTAGCGGGAGGCGAGCAGTACTTC
clone size: once; J gene: TRBJ2-1; V gene: TRBV5-1; CDR3 length: 13; D gene: -; CDR3 protein: CASSSARLHEQFF; CDR3 DNA: TGCGCCAGCAGCTCGGCCAGGCTGCATGAGCAGTTCTTC
clone size: -; J gene: TRBJ1-5; V gene: TRBV9; CDR3 length: 15; D gene: -; CDR3 protein: CPSSVNGDSNQPQHF; CDR3 DNA: TGTCCCAGCAGCGTAAACGGGGATAGCAATCAGCCCCAGCATTTT
clone size: -; J gene: TRBJ2-7; V gene: TRBV6-5; CDR3 length: 13; D gene: TRBD1; CDR3 protein: CASRKTGGYEQYF; CDR3 DNA: TGTGCCAGCAGAAAGACAGGGGGCTACGAGCAGTACTTC
clone size: -; J gene: TRBJ2-1; V gene: TRBV13; CDR3 length: 13; D gene: -; CDR3 protein: CASSLGGDNEQFF; CDR3 DNA: TGTGCCAGCAGCTTAGGAGGGGACAATGAGCAGTTCTTC
clone size: -; J gene: TRBJ1-1; V gene: TRBV29-1; CDR3 length: 14; D gene: TRBD1; CDR3 protein: CSVEPDRGNTEAFF; CDR3 DNA: TGCAGCGTTGAACCGGACAGGGGGAACACTGAAGCTTTCTTT
clone size: -; J gene: TRBJ2-7; V gene: TRBV29-1; CDR3 length: 15; D gene: -; CDR3 protein: CSVENDGTTTGEQYF; CDR3 DNA: TGCAGCGTTGAAAATGACGGGACTACTACAGGGGAGCAGTACTTC
clone size: -; J gene: TRBJ2-2; V gene: TRBV28; CDR3 length: 12; D gene: -; CDR3 protein: CASTWNTGELFF; CDR3 DNA: TGTGCCAGCACTTGGAACACCGGGGAGCTGTTTTTT
clone size: few; J gene: TRBJ2-3; V gene: TRBV9; CDR3 length: 12; D gene: -; CDR3 protein: CASSYRGDTQYF; CDR3 DNA: TGTGCCAGCAGCTACCGAGGAGATACGCAGTATTTT
clone size: -; J gene: TRBJ1-2; V gene: TRBV4-3; CDR3 length: 16; D gene: -; CDR3 protein: CASSQVGDNPMWGYTF; CDR3 DNA: TGCGCCAGCAGCCAAGTAGGGGATAACCCCATGTGGGGCTACACCTTC
clone size: -; J gene: TRBJ2-1; V gene: TRBV28; CDR3 length: 14; D gene: TRBD2; CDR3 protein: CASRSGGYNNEQFF; CDR3 DNA: TGTGCCAGCAGAAGCGGGGGATACAACAATGAGCAGTTCTTC
clone size: -; J gene: TRBJ2-7; V gene: TRBV7-2; CDR3 length: 13; D gene: -; CDR3 protein: CASSRTGEYEQYF; CDR3 DNA: TGTGCCAGCAGCAGAACGGGAGAGTACGAGCAGTACTTC
clone size: -; J gene: TRBJ2-1; V gene: TRBV5-4; CDR3 length: 15; D gene: TRBD2; CDR3 protein: CASSIVGGGINEQFF; CDR3 DNA: TGTGCCAGCAGCATTGTTGGGGGGGGGATCAATGAGCAGTTCTTC